The rows below give T cell receptor beta chains drawn from one sample of a study of blood T cell repertoires in COVID-19. Produced via immunoSEQ multiplex PCR; TCRdb's table is partial and in-frame only. Of about 360,000 clones listed, roughly 90% are singletons. Material: peripheral blood. These TCRs come from a woman aged 55-70 years with COVID-19, enrolled during active disease. CDR3s include the opening cysteine and the closing phenylalanine or tryptophan. The D gene is left open where the match is weak. Size values are once, few and many counts, or a class for expanded clones, and some rows have none.

J gene | D gene | clone size | V gene | CDR3 length | CDR3 DNA | CDR3 protein
TRBJ2-5 | - | - | TRBV24-1 | 13 | TGTGCCACCAGTGATTTGCGAGGTGAGACCCAGTACTTC | CATSDLRGETQYF
TRBJ2-1 | TRBD2 | - | TRBV5-4 | 19 | TGTGCCAGCAGCCCCGGGACTAGCGGGGGGCCATCCCCTAGGAATGAGCAGTTCTTC | CASSPGTSGGPSPRNEQFF
TRBJ1-2 | - | few | TRBV15 | 17 | TGTGCCACCAGCAGAGACTCAGACAGGACCTCTAGCTATGGCTACACCTTC | CATSRDSDRTSSYGYTF
TRBJ2-1 | TRBD1 | - | TRBV7-6 | 15 | TGTGCCAGCAGCACTTGGACAGGGGTCTACAATGAGCAGTTCTTC | CASSTWTGVYNEQFF
TRBJ2-5 | - | - | TRBV7-2 | 15 | TGTGCCAGCAGCTTAGGCCCAGGGGACCAAGAGACCCAGTACTTC | CASSLGPGDQETQYF
TRBJ2-1 | TRBD2 | - | TRBV7-3 | 16 | TGTGCCAGCAGCTTAGATTACGGACTAGGGAACAATGAGCAGTTCTTC | CASSLDYGLGNNEQFF
TRBJ2-3 | TRBD2 | - | TRBV2 | 16 | TGTGCCAGCAGTGATTCTCTAGCGGGGGGCACAGATACGCAGTATTTT | CASSDSLAGGTDTQYF
TRBJ2-6 | TRBD1 | - | TRBV29-1 | 16 | TGCAGCGTTGAAGGGGACAGGGATGCTGGGGCCAACGTCCTGACTTTC | CSVEGDRDAGANVLTF
TRBJ2-1 | - | few | TRBV9 | 15 | TGTGCCAGCAGCGCCTTTAAGAGCTCCTACAATGAGCAGTTCTTC | CASSAFKSSYNEQFF
TRBJ1-2 | TRBD1 | - | TRBV5-1 | 17 | TGCGCCAGCAGCATGGGAGGCGCAGCCGGGACAGGGGGAGCCTACACCTTC | CASSMGGAAGTGGAYTF
TRBJ1-2 | - | - | TRBV6-5 | 13 | TGTGCCAGCAGATCGGGGGTTCTCTATGGCTACACCTTC | CASRSGVLYGYTF
TRBJ2-1 | TRBD1 | - | TRBV6-5 | 15 | TGTGCCAGCAGTAGGACAGGGGACACCTACAATGAGCAGTTCTTC | CASSRTGDTYNEQFF
TRBJ1-5 | TRBD1 | - | TRBV19 | 14 | TGTGCCAGTAACATGGTAGGGGGCCCTCAGCCCCAGCATTTT | CASNMVGGPQPQHF
TRBJ2-3 | - | - | TRBV6-1 | 17 | TGTGCCAGCAGTGAAAAGGAGACAGGTATCAGCACAGATACGCAGTATTTT | CASSEKETGISTDTQYF
TRBJ1-4 | - | - | TRBV6-5 | 15 | TGTGCCAGCAGTTACTCCCATCTGGCTGGTGAAAAACTGTTTTTT | CASSYSHLAGEKLFF
TRBJ1-3 | TRBD1 | - | TRBV5-6 | 15 | TGTGCCAGCAGCACGTCCCGGACAGGGGGAAACACCATATATTTT | CASSTSRTGGNTIYF
TRBJ2-3 | - | - | TRBV7-3 | 14 | TGTGCCAGCAGCTTTGGGGGGAGCGCAGATACGCAGTATTTT | CASSFGGSADTQYF
TRBJ2-2 | TRBD2 | few | TRBV19 | 16 | TGTGCCAGTAGGGTTAGCGGGGTGTTGAACACCGGGGAGCTGTTTTTT | CASRVSGVLNTGELFF
TRBJ2-2 | - | once | TRBV3-1/TRBV3-2 | 19 | TGTGCCAGCAGGCACGTAGACTACAGGGAATTTGGGGACACCGGGGAGCTGTTTTTT | CASRHVDYREFGDTGELFF
TRBJ2-1 | - | - | TRBV18 | 15 | TGTGCCAGCTCACCGCTAGGGAGCTCCTACAATGAGCAGTTCTTC | CASSPLGSSYNEQFF
TRBJ1-1 | - | - | TRBV4-1 | 17 | TGCGCCAGCAGCCAAGGGAGCGGGAACAGGCGGAACACTGAAGCTTTCTTT | CASSQGSGNRRNTEAFF
TRBJ1-2 | - | - | TRBV27 | 15 | TGTGCCAGCAAGGTGGGCAGCGGGTTTGGAGTTGGCTACACCTTC | CASKVGSGFGVGYTF
TRBJ2-5 | TRBD2 | - | TRBV5-1 | 15 | TGCGCCAGCAGCAAGCTAGCGGGGGGACAAGAGACCCAGTACTTC | CASSKLAGGQETQYF
TRBJ2-1 | TRBD1 | - | TRBV7-3 | 14 | TGTGCCAGCAGCCAGACAGGGGGGAGCAATGAGCAGTTCTTC | CASSQTGGSNEQFF